This T cell receptor (beta chain) was identified during a study of CXCR3-negative and CXCR3-positive naive CD8 T cells. General observations from the study: Naive CXCR3-positive cells had TRB CDR3s more hydrophobic than those of CXCR3-negative naive cells.

To note about this clonotype: Its antigen is not known.

UMI-labeled 5' RACE yielded the TRB cDNA libraries. TCRdb re-analyzed the 5' RACE reads; it lists each CDR3 protein once, without DNA. The sample has about 130,000 distinct CDR3 sequences. Germline loops: CDR1 MDHEN, CDR2 SYDVKM. This CDR3 contains 15 residues. Sequencing used naive CXCR3- CD8+ T cells from blood. Subset indicated: CD45RO-CCR7+CD27+CD95- naive CD8+ T cells lacking CXCR3 (TNR3-). This TCR derives from a human donor in good health. Some clones in this sample may be carry-over from other donors' samples. This rearrangement joins TRBV28 to TRBJ2-5; absent DNA, TCRdb's TRBD1 call cannot be checked. This CDR3 reads CASSLKGALGETQYF.